This TCR beta chain derives from a study of CD8+CD57+ T cells in acquired aplastic anemia. Study-level points and caveats: Patients and controls shared some 29 CD8+ CDR3 sequences, which appeared highly expressed in patients and within their immunodominant clones. Levels of CD8+ Simpson's diversity were not significantly distinct in patients versus controls.

J was trimmed by 7 bases and V by 6 bases; bases with no gene match: 9. The CDR3 is 15 residues long. Germline CDR1 is ENHRY and CDR2 is SYGVKD. TCR beta VDJ and CDR3 profiles were obtained from a genomic DNA template. TCRdb called the reads again in MiXCR, with one record for every CDR3 protein. The sample has about 150,000 distinct CDR3 sequences, less than 60% seen once. Note on this clonotype: Its antigen is currently unknown.

Patients included in sequencing had previously demonstrated CD8+CD57+ cell expansion by flow cytometry. The sample comprised sorted CD4+, CD8+, or CD8+CD57+ T cells (not recorded which) from PBMCs. The gene calls are TRBV10-3 and TRBJ1-6; 7 bases are shared with TRBD1. The TCR was taken from a human donor with aplastic anemia. CDR3 residues: CAISGRDSKNSPLHF. Written as DNA, the CDR3 is TGTGCCATCAGCGGTAGGGACAGTAAGAATTCACCCCTCCACTTT.